The rows below give T cell receptor beta chains drawn from one sample of a study of HIV-infected patients and healthy controls. TCRdb analysed the 5' RACE reads with MiXCR anew, one entry per CDR3 protein. The data show 55,000 to 70,000 distinct CDR3 sequences, 15% to 20% seen once. Sequenced material: CD4+ T cells from blood. These receptors were collected from a human donor in good health. CDR3s include the opening cysteine and the closing phenylalanine or tryptophan. The order of the fields is D gene, J gene, clone size, V gene, CDR3 protein, CDR3 DNA. A D gene is named only where the DNA matches it firmly. Clone size is not always given. Where it is, it says once, few, many or a class for expanded clones.

TRBD1,TRBJ1-1,few,TRBV12-3/TRBV12-4,CASANKQGDTEAFF,TGTGCCTCAGCGAATAAACAGGGGGACACTGAAGCTTTCTTT
TRBD2,TRBJ2-7,-,TRBV7-2,CASSLGSLAGGYEQYF,TGTGCCAGCAGCTTAGGATCCCTGGCGGGAGGTTACGAGCAGTACTTC
TRBD1,TRBJ1-1,-,TRBV7-8,CASSFRTGELAEAFF,TGTGCCAGCAGCTTTAGGACAGGGGAACTCGCTGAAGCTTTCTTT
-,TRBJ1-1,many,TRBV20-1,CSARVGRRENTEAFF,TGCAGTGCTAGAGTGGGTAGGCGGGAGAACACTGAAGCTTTCTTT
-,TRBJ2-3,many,TRBV11-2,CASSFRADSTDTQYF,TGTGCCAGCAGCTTCCGGGCAGATAGCACAGATACGCAGTATTTT
-,TRBJ2-3,-,TRBV10-3,CAIREQGTDTQYF,TGTGCCATCAGAGAACAGGGTACAGATACGCAGTATTTT
TRBD1,TRBJ1-1,many,TRBV29-1,CSVGGGQGYTEAFF,TGCAGCGTTGGAGGGGGACAGGGGTACACTGAAGCTTTCTTT
-,TRBJ1-1,few,TRBV20-1,CSARGRTAALAAFF,TGCAGTGCTAGGGGAAGGACCGCGGCCTTAGCAGCTTTCTTT
-,TRBJ2-5,-,TRBV29-1,CSVEGQYQETQYF,TGCAGCGTTGAGGGGCAGTACCAAGAGACCCAGTACTTC
-,TRBJ2-7,-,TRBV6-1,CASSEVGGGPYEQYF,TGTGCCAGCAGTGAAGTGGGGGGAGGACCCTACGAGCAGTACTTC
TRBD1,TRBJ1-1,many,TRBV7-9,CASSQGQGSSEAFF,TGTGCCAGCAGCCAGGGACAGGGGTCCTCTGAAGCTTTCTTT
-,TRBJ1-6,-,TRBV18,CASSPPGVGTAPNSPLHF,TGTGCCAGCTCACCTCCTGGAGTGGGCACAGCCCCTAATTCACCCCTCCACTTT
-,TRBJ1-5,once,TRBV18,CASSYGSLGQPQHF,TGTGCCAGCTCCTACGGCAGTCTCGGTCAGCCCCAGCATTTT
-,TRBJ1-1,-,TRBV3-1,CASSQDRENEAFF,TGTGCCAGCAGCCAAGACAGGGAAAATGAAGCTTTCTTT
-,TRBJ1-5,few,TRBV20-1,CSARGPNDQPQHF,TGCAGTGCCAGGGGACCAAACGATCAGCCCCAGCATTTT
TRBD2,TRBJ2-3,many,TRBV7-3,CASSLNSLAGGLDTQYF,TGTGCCAGCAGCTTAAATTCCCTAGCGGGAGGTTTGGATACGCAGTATTTT
-,TRBJ1-4,-,TRBV7-2,CASSLGKSDYNEKLFF,TGTGCCAGCAGCTTAGGAAAATCGGACTATAATGAAAAACTGTTTTTT